These 3 T cell receptor beta chains were sequenced from one sample in a study of T cell responses to AZD1222 COVID-19 vaccine. Clones were read by immunoSEQ multiplex PCR, and TCRdb kept only the in-frame ones, dropping some. This table holds 110,000 or so clones, 75% to 90% found once. The sample consisted of peripheral blood, taken 28 days after the second AZD1222 dose. The receptors stem from an adult who received the AZD1222 COVID-19 vaccine.

This sequence joins TRBV5-1 and TRBJ2-7, with 12 bases matching TRBD1. The CDR3 has 15 amino acids. V shed 2 bases, J shed 5 bases, and the junction held 5 bases outside the gene matches. Germline values: CDR1 SGHRS, CDR2 YFSETQ. The DNA for the CDR3 is TGCGCCAGCAGCTTACCCGGGACAGGGGGCCACGAGCAGTACTTC. The encoded protein is CASSLPGTGGHEQYF.

The chain joins TRBV27 to TRBJ2-7; perhaps TRBD2 as D (5 bases). Trimming stripped 0 bases from V and 0 bases from J, with 6 bases between. This CDR3 is built from 14 residues. Germline assignment: CDR1 MNHEY and CDR2 SMNVEV (reference sequence). The CDR3 loop reads CASSLSGASYEQYF. CDR3 in DNA: TGTGCCAGCAGTTTATCGGGAGCCTCCTACGAGCAGTACTTC.

The rearrangement uses TRBV10-3 and TRBJ2-7; D may match TRBD1 or TRBD2 (5 bases each). The V end lost 3 bases, the J end lost 0 bases, and 15 bases lay between the germline ends. The germline gives CDR1 ENHRY, CDR2 SYGVKD. The CDR3 length is 16 residues. Here the CDR3 DNA reads TGTGCCATCAGTGAAGATAAAGCCGGGACCTCCTACGAGCAGTACTTC. It translates to CAISEDKAGTSYEQYF.